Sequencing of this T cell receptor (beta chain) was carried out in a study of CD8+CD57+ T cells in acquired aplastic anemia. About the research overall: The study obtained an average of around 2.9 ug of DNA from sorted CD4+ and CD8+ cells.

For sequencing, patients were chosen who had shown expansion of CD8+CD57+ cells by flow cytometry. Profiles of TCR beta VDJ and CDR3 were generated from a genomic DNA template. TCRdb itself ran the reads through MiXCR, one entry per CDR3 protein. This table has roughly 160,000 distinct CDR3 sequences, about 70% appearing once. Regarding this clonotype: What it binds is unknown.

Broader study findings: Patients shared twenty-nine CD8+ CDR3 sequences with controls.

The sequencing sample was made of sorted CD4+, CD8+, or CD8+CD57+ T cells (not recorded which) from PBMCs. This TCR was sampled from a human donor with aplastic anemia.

As DNA, the CDR3 is TGTGCCAGCAGCGAAGACAGGGGGCGAGTCGGGGAGACCCAGTACTTC. It is translated as CASSEDRGRVGETQYF. The chain has TRBV12-3 or TRBV12-4 and TRBJ2-5; TRBD1 agrees at 10 bases. V shed 6 bases, J shed 5 bases, and the junction held 12 bases outside the gene matches. The CDR3 has 16 residues.